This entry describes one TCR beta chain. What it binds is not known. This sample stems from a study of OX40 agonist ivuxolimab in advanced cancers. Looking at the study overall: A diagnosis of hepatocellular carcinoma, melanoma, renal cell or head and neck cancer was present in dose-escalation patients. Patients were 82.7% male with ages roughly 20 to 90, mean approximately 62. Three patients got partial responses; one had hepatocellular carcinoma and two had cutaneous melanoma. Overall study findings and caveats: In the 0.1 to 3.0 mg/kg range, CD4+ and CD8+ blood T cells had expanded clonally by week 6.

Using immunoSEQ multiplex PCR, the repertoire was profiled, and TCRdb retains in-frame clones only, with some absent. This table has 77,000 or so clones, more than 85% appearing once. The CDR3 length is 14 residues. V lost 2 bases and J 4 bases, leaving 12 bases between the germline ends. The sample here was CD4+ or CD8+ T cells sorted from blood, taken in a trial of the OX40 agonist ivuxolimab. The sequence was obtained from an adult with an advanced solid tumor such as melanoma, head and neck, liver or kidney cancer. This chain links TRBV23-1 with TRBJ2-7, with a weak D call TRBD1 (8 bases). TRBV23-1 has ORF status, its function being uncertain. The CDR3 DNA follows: TGCGCCAGCAGTCAAGGACAGGGAGGGTACGAGCAGTACTTC. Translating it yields CASSQGQGGYEQYF.